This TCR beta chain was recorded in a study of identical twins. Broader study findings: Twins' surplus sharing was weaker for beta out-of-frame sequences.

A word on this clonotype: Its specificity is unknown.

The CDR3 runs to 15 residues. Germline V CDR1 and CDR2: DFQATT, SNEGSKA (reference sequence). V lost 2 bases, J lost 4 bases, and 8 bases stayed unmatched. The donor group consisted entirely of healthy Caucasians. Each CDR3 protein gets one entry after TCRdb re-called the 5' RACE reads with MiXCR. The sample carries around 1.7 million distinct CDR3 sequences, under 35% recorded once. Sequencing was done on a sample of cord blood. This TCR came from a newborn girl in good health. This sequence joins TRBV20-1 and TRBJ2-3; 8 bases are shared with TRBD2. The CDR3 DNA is TGCAGTGCTAGATCCCCGACTAGCGCGGCAGATACGCAGTATTTT. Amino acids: CSARSPTSAADTQYF.